Shown below are 18 T cell receptor beta chains from a single sample sequenced in a study of cytomegalovirus exposure and HLA in healthy donors. The protocol was immunoSEQ multiplex PCR, while the TCRdb copy is restricted to in-frame clones and leaves out a portion. This sample has hundreds of thousands of clones, with roughly 84% found just once. Sequencing used PBMCs. These receptors originate from a woman younger than 30 in good health and CMV-seropositive.

The chain is built from TRBV11-1 and TRBJ2-1, with a possible D match to TRBD2 (5 bases). The CDR3 spans 14 residues. The germline V gene has CDR1 SGHAT and CDR2 FQDESV (reference sequence). Trimming took 5 bases from V and 3 from J, leaving 11 bases between them. The DNA for the CDR3 is TGTGCCAGCAGCCCGGACTTTAACTACAATGAGCAGTTCTTC. Translated, it gives CASSPDFNYNEQFF.

V usage is TRBV7-8 and J usage is TRBJ2-3; TRBD1 matches at 9 bases. The V gene end was trimmed by 5 bases and the J gene end by 1 base; junction bases not matched to a gene: 7. From germline, CDR1 is SGHVS and CDR2 FQNEAQ. The CDR3 consists of 16 residues. This chain's CDR3 is CASSTRQGGGTDTQYF. CDR3 DNA sequence: TGTGCCAGCAGCACGAGACAGGGGGGAGGCACAGATACGCAGTATTTT.

The chain couples TRBV6-1 to TRBJ2-3; D perhaps matches TRBD2 (5 bases). The CDR3 runs to 15 residues. The germline gives CDR1 MNHNS, CDR2 SASEGT. Trimming shortened V by 4 bases and J by 1 base, and 12 bases separated the two germline ends. DNA for the CDR3: TGTGCCAGCAGTGTACTAGATAGGGGCACAGATACGCAGTATTTT. Translation: CASSVLDRGTDTQYF.

The chain is built from TRBV9 and TRBJ2-1; 11 bases fit TRBD2. The junction had 3 bases not matched to a gene; V was cut back by 3 bases and J by 4 bases. CDR3 length: 15 residues. Germline lookup yields CDR1 SGDLS and CDR2 YYNGEE. This CDR3 is CASSARLAGYNEQFF. The CDR3 DNA reads as TGTGCCAGCAGCGCCCGACTAGCGGGGTACAATGAGCAGTTCTTC.

In its sample, this clone was seen once. The V call is TRBV2, the J call TRBJ2-3; D is perhaps TRBD1 (5 bases). V lost 4 bases and J 0 bases, leaving 26 bases between the germline ends. CDR1 is SNHLY, CDR2 FYNNEI, per germline. The CDR3 runs 20 residues. CDR3 amino acids: CASSGSGRGRPFSSTDTQYF. CDR3 DNA: TGTGCCAGCAGTGGATCGGGTAGGGGCCGACCTTTTTCGAGCACAGATACGCAGTATTTT.

The rearrangement uses TRBV7-8 and TRBJ1-2; TRBD1 is a possible D gene (5 bases). Trimming removed 1 base from V and 0 bases from J, with 15 bases in between. The CDR3 length is 17 residues. CDR1 is SGHVS, CDR2 FQNEAQ, per germline. The CDR3 region is CASSLVTGLKSNYGYTF. The CDR3 DNA sequence: TGTGCCAGCAGCTTAGTCACGGGACTGAAGTCTAACTATGGCTACACCTTC.

This chain joins TRBV28 and TRBJ2-7; TRBD2 aligns across 7 bases. The CDR3 is 15 amino acids. Germline assignment: CDR1 MDHEN and CDR2 SYDVKM. V was clipped by 7 bases and J by 2 bases; unmatched bases: 11. The CDR3 DNA follows: TGTGCCAGCACTCAATTGGGGGGGAACCCCTACGAGCAGTACTTC. Protein sequence: CASTQLGGNPYEQYF.

The chain's CDR3 is CASSLMVRQGHYGYTF. CDR3 in DNA: TGTGCCAGCAGCTTGATGGTCCGACAGGGCCACTATGGCTACACCTTC. This chain connects TRBV7-6 to TRBJ1-2; 7 nucleotides line up with TRBD1. The V gene's germline CDR1 is SGHVS and CDR2 FNYEAQ. The CDR3 runs 16 residues. V lost 3 bases to trimming and J lost 3 bases; unmatched junction nucleotides: 10.

The J gene is TRBJ2-3, the V gene TRBV5-1; D is perhaps TRBD2 (5 bases). Germline loops: CDR1 SGHRS, CDR2 YFSETQ. CDR3 length equals 16 residues. V lost 0 bases, J lost 0 bases, and 11 bases lay in between. For the CDR3, the DNA is TGCGCCAGCAGCTTGGATGGGAGCTCTAGCACAGATACGCAGTATTTT. Translated, it gives CASSLDGSSSTDTQYF.

The gene calls are TRBV19 and TRBJ2-1, with 12 bases identical to TRBD2. The CDR3 spans 17 residues. In germline, CDR1 is LNHDA, CDR2 SQIVND (reference sequence). Trimming cost V 5 bases and J 8 bases; bases outside gene matches: 13. CDR3 DNA sequence: TGTGCCAGTAGTCCAATTTTGACTAGCGGGAGTATAGATGAGCAGTTCTTC. It encodes CASSPILTSGSIDEQFF.

The J gene is TRBJ1-5, the V gene TRBV9; D not certain. CDR1 is SGDLS and CDR2 is YYNGEE in the germline V gene. V lost 0 bases, J lost 7 bases, and 14 bases lay in between. The CDR3 length is 15 residues. The CDR3 here is CASSVGEGGRQPQHF. CDR3 in DNA: TGTGCCAGCAGCGTAGGAGAGGGCGGAAGGCAGCCCCAGCATTTT.

The chain joins TRBV19 to TRBJ1-1; TRBD1 is a possible D gene (6 bases). CDR1 LNHDA and CDR2 SQIVND come from the germline V gene (reference sequence). The V end was cut by 0 bases, the J end by 2 bases, with 10 bases between. There are 15 residues in the CDR3. This chain's CDR3 is CASSIDPGANTEAFF. CDR3 nucleotides: TGTGCCAGTAGTATAGATCCAGGGGCTAACACTGAAGCTTTCTTT.

This chain joins TRBV4-1 and TRBJ2-1; D might be TRBD1 (5 bases). Trimming shortened V by 0 bases and J by 7 bases, and 13 bases separated the two germline ends. CDR3 length equals 15 residues. CDR1 MGHRA and CDR2 YSYEKL come from the germline V gene. The CDR3 DNA follows: TGCGCCAGCAGCCAAGAAGGGGCCAGTCGAAATGAGCAGTTCTTC. Its translation is CASSQEGASRNEQFF.

The V call is TRBV25-1, the J call TRBJ1-3; a weak D match, TRBD1 (6 bases). In germline, CDR1 is MGHDK, CDR2 SYGVNS. The CDR3 covers 17 residues. Trimming removed 1 base at V and 0 bases at J, with 13 bases between. In nucleotides, the CDR3 is TGTGCCAGCAGTGAATTTGAGGTGACAGGCTCTGGAAACACCATATATTTT. This gives the protein CASSEFEVTGSGNTIYF.

The genes are TRBV6-5 and TRBJ2-3; D possibly corresponds to TRBD1 (5 bases). There are 16 residues in the CDR3. Trimming stripped 2 bases from V and 5 bases from J, with 17 bases between. CDR1 and CDR2 from the germline V gene are MNHEY and SVGAGI. The CDR3 nucleotides read TGTGCCAGCAGTTACGGCCAGGGCCGGTTTCAAGATACGCAGTATTTT. Its protein is CASSYGQGRFQDTQYF.

The chain is built from TRBV5-1 and TRBJ2-5; D might be TRBD2 (5 bases). The CDR3 is 14 residues long. Trimming stripped 0 bases from V and 1 base from J, with 7 bases between. The germline gives CDR1 SGHRS, CDR2 YFSETQ. The CDR3 nucleotides read TGCGCCAGCAGCTTGGCGGGAATCCAAGAGACCCAGTACTTC. It specifies CASSLAGIQETQYF.

The J gene is TRBJ1-1, the V gene TRBV7-9; D unresolved. V was shortened by 3 bases and J by 1 base, with 12 bases between the two germline ends. The germline gives CDR1 SEHNR, CDR2 FQNEAQ (reference sequence). This CDR3 is built from 15 residues. CDR3 amino acids: CASSFVWTQNTEAFF. CDR3 sequence (DNA): TGTGCCAGCAGCTTCGTATGGACTCAGAACACTGAAGCTTTCTTT.

The chain uses TRBV30 and TRBJ1-2, with a weak D call TRBD1 (6 bases). The V gene's germline CDR1 is GTSNPN and CDR2 SVGIG (reference sequence). The CDR3 has 13 amino acids. Trimming shortened V by 1 base and J by 6 bases, and 12 bases separated the two germline ends. The CDR3 reads CAWSGTGIDGYTF. CDR3 nucleotide sequence: TGTGCCTGGAGTGGAACAGGGATCGATGGCTACACCTTC.